Presented here are 5 T cell receptor beta chains from one specimen sequenced in a study of T cells expressing NK-cell markers. Following a re-call of the 5' RACE reads, TCRdb has one entry per CDR3 protein and lacks DNA. The sample spans about 260,000 distinct CDR3 sequences; the ten largest clones claim 0.39%. Sequenced input: blood T cells: a sorted CD56 or NKG2C T cell subset, CD4+ or CD8+ T cells, or bulk PBMC T cells (not recorded which). The source of these receptors is a man between 18 and 29 years old in good health.

The rearrangement uses TRBV11-3 and TRBJ2-5; TCRdb gives TRBD1 as the D gene, but with no DNA this cannot be confirmed. The CDR3 totals 14 residues. Germline lookup yields CDR1 SGHNT and CDR2 YENEEA. CDR3 sequence reads: CASSFRTVQETQYF. The entire variable domain, with the rest obtained from reference TRBV11-3 and TRBJ2-5, is as follows: EAGVVQSPRYKIIEKKQPVAFWCNPISGHNTLYWYLQNLGQGPELLIRYENEEAVDDSQLPKDRFSAERLKGVDSTLKIQPAELGDSAVYLCASSFRTVQETQYFGPGTRLLVL.

This sequence joins TRBV6-5 and TRBJ2-3. CDR1 MNHEY and CDR2 SVGAGI come from the germline V gene. The CDR3 extends over 15 amino acids. CDR3 sequence: CASSYGRTLGDTQYF.

The chain carries TRBV29-1 and TRBJ2-1; with no DNA, the TCRdb D assignment of TRBD2 cannot be verified. Germline V gene data show CDR1 as SQVTM and CDR2 as ANQGSEA. The CDR3 has 14 amino acids. CDR3 sequence reads: CSVTRASGYNEQFF.

This rearrangement joins TRBV20-1 to TRBJ2-7; TCRdb's D gene call, TRBD1, goes unchecked for lack of DNA. The CDR3 is 13 residues long. The germline V gene has CDR1 DFQATT and CDR2 SNEGSKA (reference sequence). CDR3 region: CSARWGTAYEQYF.

The V and J genes are TRBV5-1 and TRBJ2-1; TCRdb returns TRBD1, unconfirmable since there is no DNA. Germline V gives CDR1 SGHRS, CDR2 YFSETQ. This CDR3 region has 11 residues. CDR3 loop: CASTTGIEQFF.